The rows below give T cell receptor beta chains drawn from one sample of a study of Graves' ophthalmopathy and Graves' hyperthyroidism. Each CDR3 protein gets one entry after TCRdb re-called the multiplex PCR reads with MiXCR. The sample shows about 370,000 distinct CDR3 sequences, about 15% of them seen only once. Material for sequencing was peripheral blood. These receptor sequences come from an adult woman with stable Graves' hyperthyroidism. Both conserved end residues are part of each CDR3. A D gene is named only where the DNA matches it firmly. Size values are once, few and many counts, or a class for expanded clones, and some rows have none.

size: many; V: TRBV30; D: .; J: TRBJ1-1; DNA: TGTGCCTGGAGTAGGGGGGAGGCTGAAGCTTTCTTT; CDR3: CAWSRGEAEAFF
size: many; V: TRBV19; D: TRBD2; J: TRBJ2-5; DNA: TGTGCCAGTAGTATCGGGACTAGCGGGAGAGAGACCCAGTACTTC; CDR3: CASSIGTSGRETQYF
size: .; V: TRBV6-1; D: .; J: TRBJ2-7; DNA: TGTGCCAGCAGTGAATTGGCTTATGACGGATACGAGCAGTACTTC; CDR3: CASSELAYDGYEQYF
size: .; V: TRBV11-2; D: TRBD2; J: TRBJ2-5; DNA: TGTGCCAGCAGTTCGTGGCCTAGCGGGGGGTATTCGGGGATTCAAGAGACCCAGTACTTC; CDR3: CASSSWPSGGYSGIQETQYF
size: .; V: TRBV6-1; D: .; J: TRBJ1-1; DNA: TGTGCCAGCAGAGCCCGGGACGCGATAAACACTGAAGCTTTCTTT; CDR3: CASRARDAINTEAFF
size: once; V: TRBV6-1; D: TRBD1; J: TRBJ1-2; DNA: TGTGCCAGCAGTGAAGCTATCTGGACAGGAGTGAATGGCTACACCTTC; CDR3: CASSEAIWTGVNGYTF
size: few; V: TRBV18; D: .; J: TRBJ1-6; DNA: TGTGCCAGCTCAAGAGGGGATAATTCACCCCTCCACTTT; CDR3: CASSRGDNSPLHF
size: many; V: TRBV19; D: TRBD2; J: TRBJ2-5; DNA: TGTGCCAGTAGCATCGGGAGGGCCATTGGAGAGACCCAGTACTTC; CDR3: CASSIGRAIGETQYF
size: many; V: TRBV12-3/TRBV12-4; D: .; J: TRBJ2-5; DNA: TGTGCCAGCAGTTTTTGGCGGAACCAAGAGACCCAGTACTTC; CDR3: CASSFWRNQETQYF
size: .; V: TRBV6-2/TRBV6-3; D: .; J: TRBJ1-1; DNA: TGTGCCAGCAGTTCAAATCGACAGAGTGAAGCTTTCTTT; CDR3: CASSSNRQSEAFF
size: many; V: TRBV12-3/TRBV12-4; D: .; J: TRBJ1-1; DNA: TGTGCCAGCAGTCGGAAGACGAACACTGAAGCTTTCTTT; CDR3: CASSRKTNTEAFF
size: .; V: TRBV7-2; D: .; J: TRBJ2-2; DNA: TGTGCCAGCAGCTCCCCGACTAGAAACACCCGGGAGCTGTTTTTT; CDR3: CASSSPTRNTRELFF
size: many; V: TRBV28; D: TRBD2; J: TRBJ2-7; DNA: TGTGCCAGCAGTTTCGATACTAGCGGGTCTGAGCAGTACTTC; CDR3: CASSFDTSGSEQYF
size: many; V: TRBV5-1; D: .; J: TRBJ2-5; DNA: TGCGCCAGCAGCCTCCGACAAGAGACCCAGTACTTC; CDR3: CASSLRQETQYF
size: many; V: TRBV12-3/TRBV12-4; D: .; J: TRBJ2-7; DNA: TGTGCCAGCAGTTTTAGGGCGTCCTACGAGCAGTACTTC; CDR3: CASSFRASYEQYF
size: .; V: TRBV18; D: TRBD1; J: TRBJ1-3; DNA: TGTGCCAGCTCACCAAGGGACAGGGGAAACACCATATATTTT; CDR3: CASSPRDRGNTIYF
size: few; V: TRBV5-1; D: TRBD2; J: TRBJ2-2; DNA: TGCGCCAGCAGCTTCGCGGGAGGAAACACCGGGGAGCTGTTTTTT; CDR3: CASSFAGGNTGELFF
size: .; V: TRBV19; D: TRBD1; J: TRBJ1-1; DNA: TGTGCCAGTAGTATGGGACAGGGGAACACTGAAGCTTTCTTT; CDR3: CASSMGQGNTEAFF
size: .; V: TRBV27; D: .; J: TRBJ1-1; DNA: TGTGCCAGCAGTCCGGGACCGAGAAGGGCTGAATCTTTCTTT; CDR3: CASSPGPRRAESFF
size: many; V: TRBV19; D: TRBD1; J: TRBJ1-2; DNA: TGTGCCAGTAGCCCTCAGGGGGCTCATGGCTACACCTTC; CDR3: CASSPQGAHGYTF
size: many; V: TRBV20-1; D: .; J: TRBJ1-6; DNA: TGCAGTGCTAGAGACCTCGGGGCAGTTACAAATTCACCCCTCCACTTT; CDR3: CSARDLGAVTNSPLHF
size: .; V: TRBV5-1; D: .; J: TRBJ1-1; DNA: TGCGCCAGCAGCTGGGGGAGCATGGGCACTGAAGCTTTCTTT; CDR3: CASSWGSMGTEAFF
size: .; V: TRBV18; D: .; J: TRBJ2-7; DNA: TGTGCCAGCTCAGAAGCCAACACCGGCGGGGAGCAGTACTTC; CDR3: CASSEANTGGEQYF
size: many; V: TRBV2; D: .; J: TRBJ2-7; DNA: TGTGCCAGCTTTCCCTTCATCCCCGAGACACCCTCCTACGAGCAGTACTTC; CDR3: CASFPFIPETPSYEQYF
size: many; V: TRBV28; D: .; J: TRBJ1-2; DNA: TGTGCCGTCGATAACTATGGCTACACCTTC; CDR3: CAVDNYGYTF
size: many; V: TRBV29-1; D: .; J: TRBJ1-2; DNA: TGCAGCGTTGATACCGGGACGGACTATGGCTACACCTTC; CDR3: CSVDTGTDYGYTF
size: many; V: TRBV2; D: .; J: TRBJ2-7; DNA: TGTGCCAGCAGTTACCACTGGGAGCAGTACTTC; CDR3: CASSYHWEQYF
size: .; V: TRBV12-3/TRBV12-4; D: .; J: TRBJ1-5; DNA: TGTGCCAGCAGCAACAGGGTAAACCAGCCCCAGCATTTT; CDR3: CASSNRVNQPQHF
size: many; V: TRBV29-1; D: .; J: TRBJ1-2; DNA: TGCAGCGTTGTAGGTGTCGGACCCTATGGCTACACCTTC; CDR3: CSVVGVGPYGYTF
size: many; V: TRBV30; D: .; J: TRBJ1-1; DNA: TGTGCCTGGAGAAGACCGCTTCTCGGCACTGAAGCTTTCTTT; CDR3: CAWRRPLLGTEAFF
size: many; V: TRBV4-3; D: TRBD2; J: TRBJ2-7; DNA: TGCGCCAGCAGCCAAGTCGAGCATCGGGGGGGGCAGGGCGAGCAGTACTTC; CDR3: CASSQVEHRGGQGEQYF
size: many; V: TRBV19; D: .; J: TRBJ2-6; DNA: TGTGCCAGTAGTATTTTTGGGGCCAACGTCCTGACTTTC; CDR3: CASSIFGANVLTF
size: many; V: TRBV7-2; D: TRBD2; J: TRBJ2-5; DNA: TGTGCCAGCAGCTCCGGACTAGCGCGAAACCAGGAGACCCAGTACTTC; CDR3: CASSSGLARNQETQYF
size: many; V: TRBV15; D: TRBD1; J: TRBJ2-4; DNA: TGTGCCACCAGCAGAGAGACAGGGCTGTTAGCCAAAAACATTCAGTACTTC; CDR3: CATSRETGLLAKNIQYF
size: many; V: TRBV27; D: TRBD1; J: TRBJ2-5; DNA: TGTGCCAGCAGTCCCAGGACAGGCTACCAAGAGACCCAGTACTTC; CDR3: CASSPRTGYQETQYF
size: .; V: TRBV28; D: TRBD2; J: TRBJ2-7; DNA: TGTGCCAGCAGTTCCCCCGGGACTAGCGGGAGAAACTACGAGCAGTACTTC; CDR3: CASSSPGTSGRNYEQYF
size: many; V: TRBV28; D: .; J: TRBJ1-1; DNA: TGTGCCAGCATGGGACCGAACACTGAAGCTTTCTTT; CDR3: CASMGPNTEAFF
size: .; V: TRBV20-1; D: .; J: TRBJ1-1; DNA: TGCAGTGCTAGAGATAGGGGACGCCTGATCACTGAAGCTTTCTTT; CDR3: CSARDRGRLITEAFF
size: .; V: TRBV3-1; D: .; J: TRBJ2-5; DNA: TGTGCCAGCAGCCAAGAGCCGGGGCGGGAGACCCAGTACTTC; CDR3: CASSQEPGRETQYF
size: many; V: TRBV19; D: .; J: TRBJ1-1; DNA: TGTGCCAGTAGCAGACCGGGACTCAGGAACACTGAAGCTTTCTTT; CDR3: CASSRPGLRNTEAFF
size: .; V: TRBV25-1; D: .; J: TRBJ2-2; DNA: TGTGCCAGCAGAAACCGGGACTCCTACACCGGGGAGCTGTTTTTT; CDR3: CASRNRDSYTGELFF
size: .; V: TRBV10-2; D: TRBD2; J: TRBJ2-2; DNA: TGCGCCAGCAGTGTACTAGCGGGATCCGGGGAGCTGTTTTTT; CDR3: CASSVLAGSGELFF
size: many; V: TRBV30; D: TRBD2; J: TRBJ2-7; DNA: TGTGCCTGCAAACTGGCGGGAGGATCCTACGAGCAGTACTTC; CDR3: CACKLAGGSYEQYF